This T cell receptor beta chain was sequenced for a study of STAT5B mutations in CD4+ large granular lymphocyte leukemia. Study results and limitations: About 26% of private leukemic clonotypes occurred rarely in other patients' non-leukemic repertoires. Without putative leukemic clones, patient CD4-sorted repertoires remained more clonal than healthy CD4+ repertoires.

This was a survey-level run. Repertoires were generated with immunoSEQ multiplex PCR, while TCRdb's copy carries only in-frame clones and drops some. The profile shows nearly 45,000 clones, 70% to 90% of them singletons. The V gene's germline CDR1 is GTSNPN and CDR2 SVGIG (reference sequence). Trimming stripped 6 bases from V and 5 bases from J, with 13 bases between. The CDR3 totals 12 residues. Points on this clone: Its antigen is currently unknown.

Control samples were healthy donors' buffy coats. This receptor was obtained from a human donor in good health. The source material was CD4+ T cells from blood buffy coats. The genes are TRBV30 and TRBJ1-2; D not certain. For the CDR3, the DNA is TGTGCCTGTGCCCGGAGGCCATATGGCTACACCTTC. Protein: CACARRPYGYTF. Drawing the rest from reference TRBV30 and TRBJ1-2, the complete variable domain is SQTIHQWPATLVQPVGSPLSLECTVEGTSNPNLYWYRQAAGRGLQLLFYSVGIGQISSEVPQNLSASRPQDRQFILSSKKLLLSDSGFYLCACARRPYGYTFGSGTRLTVV.